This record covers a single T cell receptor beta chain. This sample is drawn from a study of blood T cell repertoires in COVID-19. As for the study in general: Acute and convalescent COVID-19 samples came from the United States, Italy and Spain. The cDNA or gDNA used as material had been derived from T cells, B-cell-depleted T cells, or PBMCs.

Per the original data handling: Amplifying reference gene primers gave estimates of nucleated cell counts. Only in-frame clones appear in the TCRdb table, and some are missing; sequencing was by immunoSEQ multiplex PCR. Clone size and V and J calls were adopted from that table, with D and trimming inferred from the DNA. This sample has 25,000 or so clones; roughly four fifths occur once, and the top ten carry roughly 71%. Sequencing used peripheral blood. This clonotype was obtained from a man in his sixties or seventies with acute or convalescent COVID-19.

CDR3 sequence (DNA): TGTGCCAGCAGCTTGGCCGGTGGAGGGGACACTGAAGCTTTCTTT. As protein: CASSLAGGGDTEAFF. The J gene is TRBJ1-1, the V gene TRBV5-5; the D gene is possibly TRBD1 (5 bases). CDR3 length: 15 residues. The germline V gene encodes CDR1 SGHKS and CDR2 YYEKEE (reference sequence). V dropped 0 bases and J dropped 3 bases, with 12 bases sitting between them.